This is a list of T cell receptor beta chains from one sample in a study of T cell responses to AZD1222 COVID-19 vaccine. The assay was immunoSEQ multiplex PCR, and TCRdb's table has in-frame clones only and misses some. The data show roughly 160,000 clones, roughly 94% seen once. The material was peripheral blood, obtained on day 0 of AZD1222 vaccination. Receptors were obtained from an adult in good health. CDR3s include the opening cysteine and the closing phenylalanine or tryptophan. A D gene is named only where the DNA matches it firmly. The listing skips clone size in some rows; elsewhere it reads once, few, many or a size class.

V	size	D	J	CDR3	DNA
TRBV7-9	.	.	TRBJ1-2	CASSFGRYYGYTF	TGTGCCAGCAGCTTCGGCAGGTACTATGGCTACACCTTC
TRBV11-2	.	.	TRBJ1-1	CASRKAWGGRNTEAFF	TGTGCCAGCAGGAAGGCGTGGGGAGGGAGGAACACTGAAGCTTTCTTT
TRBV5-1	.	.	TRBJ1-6	CASSLEQGYNSPLHF	TGCGCCAGCAGCTTGGAACAGGGCTATAATTCACCCCTCCACTTT
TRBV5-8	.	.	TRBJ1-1	CASSLIGTTYTEAFF	TGTGCCAGCAGCTTGATCGGGACGACCTACACTGAAGCTTTCTTT
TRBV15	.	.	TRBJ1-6	CATSRDLGALHF	TGTGCCACCAGCAGAGATTTGGGGGCCCTCCACTTT
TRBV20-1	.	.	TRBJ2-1	CSARKLGEQFF	TGCAGTGCTAGAAAATTAGGTGAGCAGTTCTTC
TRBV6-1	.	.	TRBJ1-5	CASSEIRNQPQHF	TGTGCCAGCAGTGAAATAAGGAATCAGCCCCAGCATTTT
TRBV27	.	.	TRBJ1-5	CASSIRLGNQPQHF	TGTGCCAGCAGTATCCGTTTGGGCAATCAGCCCCAGCATTTT
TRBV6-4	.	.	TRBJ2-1	CASSKQGGNEQFF	TGTGCCAGCAGTAAACAGGGGGGGAATGAGCAGTTCTTC
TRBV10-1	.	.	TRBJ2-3	CASRGDTQYF	TGCGCCAGCAGAGGGGATACGCAGTATTTT
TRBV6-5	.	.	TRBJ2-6	CASSYARVVGANVLTF	TGTGCCAGCAGTTACGCAAGGGTGGTTGGGGCCAACGTCCTGACTTTC
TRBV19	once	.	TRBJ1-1	CASLGGGVDGTEAFF	TGTGCCAGTTTGGGCGGCGGGGTTGATGGGACTGAAGCTTTCTTT
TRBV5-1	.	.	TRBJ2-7	CASSLTMGEQYF	TGCGCCAGCAGCTTGACGATGGGGGAGCAGTACTTC
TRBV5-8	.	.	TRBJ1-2	CASSRTESLYGYTF	TGTGCCAGCAGTCGGACGGAAAGTCTCTATGGCTACACCTTC
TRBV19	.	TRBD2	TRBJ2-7	CASSVSSGSEQYF	TGTGCCAGTAGTGTCTCTAGCGGAAGCGAGCAGTACTTC
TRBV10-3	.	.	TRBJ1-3	CATGGGGNTIYF	TGTGCCACCGGGGGCGGAGGAAACACCATATATTTT
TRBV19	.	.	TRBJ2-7	CASSHGGIQYEQYF	TGTGCCAGTAGCCACGGGGGTATTCAATACGAGCAGTACTTC
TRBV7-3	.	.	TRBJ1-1	CASSLSGGMNTEAFF	TGTGCCAGCAGCTTATCGGGGGGAATGAACACTGAAGCTTTCTTT
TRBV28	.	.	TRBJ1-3	CASSLSILTGSIETIYF	TGTGCCAGCAGTTTATCAATCCTCACAGGGAGTATTGAGACCATATATTTT
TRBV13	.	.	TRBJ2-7	CASSRTSRGGSSYEQYF	TGTGCCAGCAGCCGGACTAGCAGGGGGGGAAGCTCCTACGAGCAGTACTTC
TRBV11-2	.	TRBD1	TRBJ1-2	CASSLQGAVGYTF	TGTGCCAGCAGCCTACAGGGGGCGGTCGGCTACACCTTC
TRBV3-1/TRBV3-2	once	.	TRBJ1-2	CASSQDVGTRANYGYTF	TGTGCCAGCAGCCAAGATGTCGGGACACGCGCTAACTATGGCTACACCTTC
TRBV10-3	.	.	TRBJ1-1	CAIRAGRQGTEAFF	TGTGCCATCAGGGCAGGGCGGCAGGGCACTGAAGCTTTCTTT
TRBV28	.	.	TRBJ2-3	CASSWRESSTDTQYF	TGTGCCAGCAGTTGGAGGGAGTCCAGCACAGATACGCAGTATTTT
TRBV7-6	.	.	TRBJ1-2	CASSPGTGRDGYTF	TGTGCCAGCAGCCCGGGAACAGGAAGGGATGGCTACACCTTC